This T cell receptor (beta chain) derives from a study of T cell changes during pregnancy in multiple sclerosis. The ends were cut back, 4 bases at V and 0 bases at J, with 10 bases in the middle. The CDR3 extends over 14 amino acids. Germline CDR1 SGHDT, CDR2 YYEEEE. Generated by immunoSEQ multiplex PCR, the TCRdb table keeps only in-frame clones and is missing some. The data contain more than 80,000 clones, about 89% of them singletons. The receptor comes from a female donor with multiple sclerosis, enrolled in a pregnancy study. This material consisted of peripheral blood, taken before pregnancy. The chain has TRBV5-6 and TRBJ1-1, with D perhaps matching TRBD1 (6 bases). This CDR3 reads CASSVQGVNTEAFF. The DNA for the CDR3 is TGTGCCAGCAGCGTACAGGGTGTGAACACTGAAGCTTTCTTT.